This entry lists 14 T cell receptor beta chains sequenced from one sample in a study of regulatory T cells in long-lasting Graves disease. Both iRepertoire HTBI primers and Arm-PCR of CDR3 regions were used to build the TCR beta libraries. TCRdb processed the multiplex PCR reads anew with MiXCR; each CDR3 protein has one entry. This table holds under 700,000 distinct CDR3 sequences, 15% to 20% found once. Time point meaning: newly diagnosed GD, antithyroid drugs for less than 3 months. Construction of the TCR library relied on RNA isolated from PBMCs. These records were also assigned to another study, of T cells in Graves' hyperthyroidism and ophthalmopathy.

Sequences were derived from peripheral blood mononuclear cells (PBMCs), sampled at new diagnosis, from a patient treated with antithyroid drugs. The receptors originated from a woman between 40 and 65 years old with Graves disease.

This clonotype has ten or more counts. This chain joins TRBV28 and TRBJ2-1, with D possibly TRBD2 on 5 matching bases. V lost 9 bases to trimming and J lost 7 bases, with 13 bases between them. The CDR3 extends over 12 amino acids. Germline CDR1 MDHEN, CDR2 SYDVKM. CDR3 sequence: CASSRGRNEQFF. The CDR3, as DNA: TGTGCCAGTTCCCGGGGAAGAAATGAGCAGTTCTTC.

In its sample, this clonotype was seen many times. The genes are TRBV6-1 and TRBJ1-1; D call uncertain. CDR1 and CDR2 (germline): MNHNS, SASEGT. The V gene lost 5 bases and the J gene lost 2 bases, with 9 bases spanning the gap. There are 13 residues in the CDR3. The CDR3, as DNA: TGTGCCAGCAGTACTAGTGGTAACACTGAAGCTTTCTTT. This sequence encodes CASSTSGNTEAFF.

This clonotype was found a few times. J is TRBJ1-3 and V is TRBV19, with D hard to call. The germline V and J ends were trimmed by 5 bases and 0 bases, with 17 bases remaining between them. This CDR3 has 17 amino acids. The V gene's germline CDR1 is LNHDA and CDR2 SQIVND (reference sequence). The CDR3 DNA follows: TGTGCCAGTAGTGACATCGGCCTCCAGATCTCTGGAAACACCATATATTTT. Its protein is CASSDIGLQISGNTIYF.

A few counts support this clonotype. The gene calls are TRBV2 and TRBJ2-1, with D unresolved. The CDR3 runs to 13 residues. From germline, CDR1 is SNHLY and CDR2 FYNNEI. The V end lost 7 bases, the J end lost 0 bases, and 7 bases lay between the germline ends. The CDR3 sequence: CASMATSYNEQFF. Here the CDR3 DNA reads TGTGCCAGCATGGCGACCTCCTACAATGAGCAGTTCTTC.

This clonotype was recorded at least ten times. The rearrangement links TRBV24-1 to TRBJ2-1, with 9 positions matching TRBD1. The V gene's germline CDR1 is KGHDR and CDR2 SFDVKD. After removal of 5 bases from V and 3 bases from J, the junction contained 7 bases not matched to a gene. The CDR3 covers 16 residues. CDR3 region: CATSVIQGADYNEQFF. As DNA, the CDR3 is TGTGCCACCAGTGTCATACAGGGGGCCGACTACAATGAGCAGTTCTTC.

About this clonotype: A far larger clone lies a single base away; this is likely a read error. This chain joins TRBV12-3 or TRBV12-4 and TRBJ2-3; D might be TRBD2 (6 bases). The CDR3 length is 15 residues. V lost 5 bases and J 1 base, leaving 13 bases between the germline ends. CDR3 in DNA: TGTGCCAGCAGTATCAGCGGGCAAGGCACAGATACGCAGTATTTT. The encoded protein is CASSISGQGTDTQYF.

The chain has TRBV20-1 and TRBJ2-5; D is undetermined. Germline CDR1 DFQATT, CDR2 SNEGSKA (reference sequence). The CDR3 extends over 13 amino acids. V dropped 5 bases and J dropped 1 base, with 11 bases sitting between them. CDR3 loop: CSAADVIQETQYF. The CDR3 DNA sequence: TGCAGTGCTGCAGACGTGATCCAAGAGACCCAGTACTTC.

This clonotype appeared a few times. The chain couples TRBV19 to TRBJ1-5; 7 bases agree with TRBD1. Germline lookup yields CDR1 LNHDA and CDR2 SQIVND (reference sequence). The CDR3 extends over 17 amino acids. V lost 3 bases to trimming and J lost 1 base; unmatched junction nucleotides: 9. The CDR3 region is CASSIDQGVRSNQPQHF. For the CDR3, the DNA is TGTGCCAGTAGTATCGATCAGGGGGTCCGGAGCAATCAGCCCCAGCATTTT.

This clonotype was seen at least ten times. CDR3 DNA sequence: TGTGCCAGCAGCCAATATCCAGGGAGTGAGAATGGCTACACCTTC. It is translated as CASSQYPGSENGYTF. The chain has TRBV3-1 and TRBJ1-2; TRBD1 is a possible D gene (5 bases). There are 15 residues in the CDR3. Germline V lookup: CDR1 LGHDT, CDR2 YNNKEL (reference sequence). Between the trimmed V and J ends, which lost 2 bases and 6 bases, there was a span of 16 bases. Looking up the rest from reference TRBV3-1 and TRBJ1-2 gives the full variable domain: DTAVSQTPKYLVTQMGNDKSIKCEQNLGHDTMYWYKQDSKKFLKIMFSYNNKELIINETVPNRFSPKSPDKAHLNLHINSLELGDSAVYFCASSQYPGSENGYTFGSGTRLTVV.

This clonotype showed up many times. Here the CDR3 reads CASSYSKLYEQYF. The CDR3 DNA reads TGTGCCAGCAGTTATTCCAAACTCTACGAGCAGTACTTC. This chain uses TRBV6-5 with TRBJ2-7, with no clear D. The V end was cut by 3 bases, the J end by 3 bases, with 9 bases between. Per germline, CDR1 MNHEY and CDR2 SVGAGI. The CDR3 is 13 residues long.

The chain couples TRBV30 to TRBJ2-7; the D gene is possibly TRBD2 (7 bases). The V gene's germline CDR1 is GTSNPN and CDR2 SVGIG (reference sequence). V shed 3 bases and J shed 4 bases, with 10 bases lying between them. CDR3 length equals 12 residues. The CDR3: CAWSRGAYEQYF. CDR3 DNA: TGTGCCTGGAGCCGGGGGGCATACGAGCAGTACTTC.

The chain couples TRBV2 to TRBJ2-1; 7 bases fit TRBD1. The CDR3 consists of 13 residues. The J segment lost 7 bases and the V segment lost 6 bases, leaving 6 bases of the junction unmatched. CDR1 and CDR2 from the germline V gene are SNHLY and FYNNEI. The CDR3 DNA sequence: TGTGCCAGCAGAAACCTGGGACAGAATGAGCAGTTCTTC. It is translated as CASRNLGQNEQFF.

Concerning this clonotype: This may be a read error: a much more frequent sequence differs by one nucleotide. The chain combines TRBV6-5 with TRBJ1-5; possible D gene TRBD1, 5 bases. CDR3 length: 13 residues. CDR1 and CDR2 from the germline V gene are MNHEY and SVGAGI. V lost 4 bases and J 7 bases, leaving 11 bases between the germline ends. The CDR3 DNA reads TGTGCCAGCAGTTCCCTCGAGGGGCAGCCCCAGCATTTT. Protein sequence: CASSSLEGQPQHF.

V usage is TRBV7-2 and J usage is TRBJ1-4, with 9 bases identical to TRBD1. V gave up 7 bases and J gave up 10 bases; unmatched junction bases: 19. This CDR3 contains 17 residues. Germline lookup yields CDR1 SGHTA and CDR2 FQGNSA. The CDR3 spells CASTSLGQGQGDAKLFF. CDR3 coding DNA: TGTGCCAGCACCTCGTTGGGTCAGGGACAGGGAGATGCAAAACTGTTTTTT.